The 15 T cell receptor beta chains in this list originate from one sample, sequenced in a study of T cell responses to AZD1222 COVID-19 vaccine. Method: immunoSEQ multiplex PCR; TCRdb's copy keeps in-frame clones and lacks some. The table shows 55,000 to 85,000 clones, with 65% to 85% occurring only once. The sample consisted of peripheral blood, taken on day 0 of AZD1222 vaccination. The receptors derive from an adult in good health.

The chain links TRBV30 to TRBJ2-5; TRBD2 might be the D (5 bases). Germline CDR1 is GTSNPN and CDR2 is SVGIG (reference sequence). V was clipped by 1 base and J by 5 bases, with 14 bases between them. CDR3 length equals 14 residues. The CDR3 coding sequence is TGTGCCTGGAGTGAAGGAGGTCACGGCGAGACCCAGTACTTC. It yields the protein CAWSEGGHGETQYF.

The table lists this clone with a count of one. The chain has TRBV2 and TRBJ1-5; D unclear. Trimming took 8 bases from V and 5 from J, leaving 16 bases between them. The CDR3 contains 14 residues. Germline V lookup: CDR1 SNHLY, CDR2 FYNNEI. The CDR3 loop reads CASGPEGLDQPQHF. The CDR3 DNA reads TGTGCCAGCGGCCCCGAAGGGTTAGATCAGCCCCAGCATTTT. The variable domain in full, completed from reference TRBV2 and TRBJ1-5, reads EPEVTQTPSHQVTQMGQEVILRCVPISNHLYFYWYRQILGQKVEFLVSFYNNEISEKSEIFDDQFSVERPDGSNFTLKIRSTKLEDSAMYFCASGPEGLDQPQHFGDGTRLSIL.

The rearrangement links TRBV14 to TRBJ1-2; weak D call: TRBD1 (5 bases). The CDR3 spans 13 residues. Trimming cost V 2 bases and J 8 bases, with 12 bases left between them. Germline loops: CDR1 SGHDN, CDR2 FVKESK. The CDR3: CASSQQQGSGYTF. The CDR3 bases are TGTGCCAGCAGCCAACAGCAGGGATCCGGCTACACCTTC.

The rearrangement joins TRBV6-1 to TRBJ1-2, with D unresolved. CDR3 length: 16 residues. V lost 0 bases and J 3 bases, leaving 14 bases between the germline ends. From germline, CDR1 is MNHNS and CDR2 SASEGT. Written as DNA, the CDR3 is TGTGCCAGCAGTGAAGCCCTAGGCTACGGCGACTATGGCTACACCTTC. Its protein product is CASSEALGYGDYGYTF.

The CDR3 region has the DNA TGTGCCAGCAGCCAGATGCGCCGGGGAAACTATGGCTACACCTTC. Translation gives CASSQMRRGNYGYTF. The V gene is TRBV3-1 (or the pseudogene TRBV3-2), the J gene TRBJ1-2; D is uncertain. CDR1 is LGHDT, CDR2 YNNKEL, per germline (reference sequence). The V end lost 3 bases, the J end lost 2 bases, and 13 bases lay between the germline ends. The CDR3 is 15 amino acids.

This chain joins TRBV28 and TRBJ1-2; D perhaps matches TRBD1 (5 bases). The CDR3 is 12 residues long. Germline CDR1 MDHEN, CDR2 SYDVKM. The ends were cut back, 6 bases at V and 8 bases at J, with 13 bases in the middle. CDR3 protein: CASSPGVRGYTF. The CDR3 DNA is TGTGCCAGCAGCCCGGGGGTTAGGGGCTACACCTTC.

The chain uses TRBV5-1 and TRBJ2-3; tentative D call: TRBD1 (6 bases). Trimming removed 0 bases at V and 5 bases at J, with 10 bases between. The CDR3 has 14 amino acids. CDR1 SGHRS and CDR2 YFSETQ come from the germline V gene. CDR3 in DNA: TGCGCCAGCAGCTTGGCACAGGGTAAAGATACGCAGTATTTT. Its protein product is CASSLAQGKDTQYF. The whole variable domain, remainder taken from reference TRBV5-1 and TRBJ2-3, is KAGVTQTPRYLIKTRGQQVTLSCSPISGHRSVSWYQQTPGQGLQFLFEYFSETQRNKGNFPGRFSGRQFSNSRSEMNVSTLELGDSALYLCASSLAQGKDTQYFGPGTRLTVL.

The chain employs TRBV9 and TRBJ1-3, with D uncertain. The CDR3 spans 15 residues. Germline CDR1 is SGDLS and CDR2 is YYNGEE. V dropped 0 bases and J dropped 1 base, with 8 bases sitting between them. The CDR3: CASSVEAGSGNTIYF. Written as DNA, the CDR3 is TGTGCCAGCAGCGTAGAGGCGGGGTCTGGAAACACCATATATTTT. The full variable domain, in which reference TRBV9 and TRBJ1-3 provide the parts outside the CDR3, is DSGVTQTPKHLITATGQRVTLRCSPRSGDLSVYWYQQSLDQGLQFLIQYYNGEERAKGNILERFSAQQFPDLHSELNLSSLELGDSALYFCASSVEAGSGNTIYFGEGSWLTVV.

The chain combines TRBV5-5 with TRBJ1-1; 7 positions agree with TRBD1. Germline V lookup: CDR1 SGHKS, CDR2 YYEKEE (reference sequence). This CDR3 comprises 15 residues. V lost 3 bases to trimming and J lost 5 bases; unmatched junction nucleotides: 10. The CDR3 region has the DNA TGTGCCAGCAGCTCCTTAACCGCACAGGGGACTGAAGCTTTCTTT. Translating it yields CASSSLTAQGTEAFF.

The chain is built from TRBV27 and TRBJ2-7, with TRBD1 matching over 9 bases. The CDR3 has 15 amino acids. Germline values: CDR1 MNHEY, CDR2 SMNVEV (reference sequence). The V segment lost 2 bases and the J segment 2 bases; nucleotides outside the gene matches: 4. The CDR3 is CASSLIGTGTYEQYF. The CDR3 DNA sequence: TGTGCCAGCAGTTTAATCGGGACAGGGACCTACGAGCAGTACTTC.

The chain has TRBV5-1 and TRBJ1-6, with 7 bases lining up with TRBD1. Germline V gene lookup returns CDR1 SGHRS and CDR2 YFSETQ. The CDR3 runs to 15 residues. The V and J ends lost 4 bases and 10 bases, in that order; junction bases with no gene match: 11. The CDR3 nucleotides read TGCGCCAGCAGCCCCTCACCCCAGGGGGAATCACCCCTCCACTTT. The encoded protein is CASSPSPQGESPLHF.

CDR3 sequence reads: CASSVGPYGYTF. Here the CDR3 DNA reads TGTGCCAGCAGTGTGGGGCCCTATGGCTACACCTTC. V gene TRBV2 combines with J gene TRBJ1-2, with D maybe TRBD1 (5 bases). V lost 4 bases and J lost 4, with 7 bases in between. Germline CDR1 is SNHLY and CDR2 is FYNNEI. The CDR3 runs 12 residues.

The CDR3 bases are TGTGCCATCAGTGAGGGGAGCTACGAGCAGTACTTC. It encodes CAISEGSYEQYF. The V call is TRBV10-3, the J call TRBJ2-7; a weak D match, TRBD2 (5 bases). The germline CDR1 and CDR2 sequences are ENHRY and SYGVKD. Deletions cut 2 bases from V and 3 bases from J, with 5 bases between. CDR3 length: 12 amino acids.

As for this clone: One junction end disagrees with the germline gene, perhaps due to a read error. The J gene is TRBJ2-5, the V gene TRBV7-2; TRBD2 agrees at 8 bases. Per the germline V gene, CDR1 is SGHTA and CDR2 is FQGNSA. The CDR3 spans 15 residues. CDR3 sequence reads: CASSLAGYLSETQYF. The CDR3 nucleotides are TGTGCCAGCAGCCTAGCGGGCTACCTAAGTGAGACCCAGTACTTC.

In its sample, this clone was seen a few times. The gene calls are TRBV28 and TRBJ1-5; D may be TRBD1 (6 bases). The CDR3 is 14 amino acids. Germline CDR1 and CDR2: MDHEN and SYDVKM. V shed 7 bases and J shed 0 bases, with 10 bases lying between them. The CDR3 here is CASNRGNSNQPQHF. The CDR3 region has the DNA TGTGCCAGCAATAGGGGGAATAGCAATCAGCCCCAGCATTTT.